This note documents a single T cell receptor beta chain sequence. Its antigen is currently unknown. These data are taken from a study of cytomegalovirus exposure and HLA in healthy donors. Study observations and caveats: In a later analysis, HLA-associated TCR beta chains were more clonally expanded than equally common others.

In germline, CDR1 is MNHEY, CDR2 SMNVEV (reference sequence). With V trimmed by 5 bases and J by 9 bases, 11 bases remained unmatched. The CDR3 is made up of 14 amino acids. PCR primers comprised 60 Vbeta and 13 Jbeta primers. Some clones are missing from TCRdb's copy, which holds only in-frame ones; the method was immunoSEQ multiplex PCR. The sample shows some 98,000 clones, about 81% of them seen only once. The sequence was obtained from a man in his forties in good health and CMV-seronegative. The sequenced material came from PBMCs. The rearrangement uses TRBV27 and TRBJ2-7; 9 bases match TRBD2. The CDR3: CASSPGLAYIGQYF. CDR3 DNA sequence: TGTGCCAGCAGTCCGGGACTAGCTTATATCGGGCAGTACTTC.